Included here is one TCR beta chain sequence, with context. The V end lost 4 bases, the J end lost 5 bases, and 5 bases lay between the germline ends. This CDR3 comprises 11 residues. Germline V gene data show CDR1 as SEHNR and CDR2 as FQNEAQ (reference sequence). These data come from a study of PD-L1 blockade in urothelial cancer. Repertoires were generated with immunoSEQ multiplex PCR, while TCRdb's copy carries only in-frame clones and drops some. The data contain 44,000 or so clones, roughly 86% of them singletons. The V call is TRBV7-9, the J call TRBJ1-2; D is unclear. The TCR was taken from a man aged 65-85 years with urothelial cancer. The specimen was PBMCs, collected around atezolizumab (anti-PD-L1) treatment. The CDR3: CASSWEYGYTF. The CDR3, as DNA: TGTGCCAGCAGCTGGGAGTATGGCTACACCTTC.